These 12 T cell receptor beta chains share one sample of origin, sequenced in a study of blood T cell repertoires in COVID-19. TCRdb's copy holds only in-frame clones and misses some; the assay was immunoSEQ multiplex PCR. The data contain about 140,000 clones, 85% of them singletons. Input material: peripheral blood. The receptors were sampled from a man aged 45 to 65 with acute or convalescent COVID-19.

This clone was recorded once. The CDR3 loop is CASSVGRPSGANVLTF. The CDR3 DNA follows: TGTGCCAGCAGTGTGGGGAGGCCCTCTGGGGCCAACGTCCTGACTTTC. The rearrangement links TRBV6-1 to TRBJ2-6, with D perhaps matching TRBD2 (6 bases). V was clipped by 4 bases and J by 0 bases, with 10 bases between them. The length of the CDR3 is 16 residues. Germline loops: CDR1 MNHNS, CDR2 SASEGT.

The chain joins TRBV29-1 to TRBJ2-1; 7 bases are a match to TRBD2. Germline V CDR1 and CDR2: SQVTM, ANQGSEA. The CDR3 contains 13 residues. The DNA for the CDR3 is TGCAGTTCTGCTAGCGGACCTTACAATGAGCAGTTCTTC. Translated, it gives CSSASGPYNEQFF.

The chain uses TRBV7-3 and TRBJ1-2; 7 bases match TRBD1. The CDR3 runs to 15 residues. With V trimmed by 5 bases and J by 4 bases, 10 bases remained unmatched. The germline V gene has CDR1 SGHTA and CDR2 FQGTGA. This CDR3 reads CASSPASGDSYGYTF. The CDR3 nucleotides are TGTGCCAGCAGCCCTGCCTCTGGGGACAGCTATGGCTACACCTTC.

CDR3 region: CASSGTGTSPSYEQYF. The DNA for the CDR3 is TGTGCCAGCAGCGGTACCGGGACTAGCCCCTCCTACGAGCAGTACTTC. The rearrangement joins TRBV9 to TRBJ2-7; 9 nucleotides agree with TRBD2. The CDR3 is made up of 16 amino acids. The germline CDR1 and CDR2 sequences are SGDLS and YYNGEE. The V segment lost 3 bases and the J segment 0 bases; nucleotides outside the gene matches: 7.

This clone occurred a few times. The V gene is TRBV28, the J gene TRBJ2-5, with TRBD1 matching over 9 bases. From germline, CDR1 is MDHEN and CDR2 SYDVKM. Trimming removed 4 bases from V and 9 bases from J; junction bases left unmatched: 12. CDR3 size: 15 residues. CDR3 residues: CASSSQGALSGAQYF. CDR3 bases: TGTGCCAGCAGTTCACAGGGGGCGCTAAGTGGGGCCCAGTACTTC.

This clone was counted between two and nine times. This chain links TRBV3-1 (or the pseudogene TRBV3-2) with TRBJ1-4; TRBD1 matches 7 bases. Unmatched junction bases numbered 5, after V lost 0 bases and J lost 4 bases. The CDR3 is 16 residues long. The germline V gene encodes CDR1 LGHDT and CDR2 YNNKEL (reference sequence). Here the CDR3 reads CASSQERDRYNEKLFF. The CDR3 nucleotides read TGTGCCAGCAGCCAAGAAAGGGACAGATATAATGAAAAACTGTTTTTT.

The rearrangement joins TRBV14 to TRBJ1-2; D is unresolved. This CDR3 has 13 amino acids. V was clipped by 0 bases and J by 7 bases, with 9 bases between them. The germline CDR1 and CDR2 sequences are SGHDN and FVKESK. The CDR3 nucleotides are TGTGCCAGCAGCCAAGACCCCGAGCTTGGCTACACCTTC. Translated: CASSQDPELGYTF.

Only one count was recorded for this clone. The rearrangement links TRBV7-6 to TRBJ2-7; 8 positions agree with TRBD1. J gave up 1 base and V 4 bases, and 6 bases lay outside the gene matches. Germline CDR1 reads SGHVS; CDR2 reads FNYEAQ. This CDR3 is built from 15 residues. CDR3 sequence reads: CASSSGTGASYEQYF. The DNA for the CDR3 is TGTGCCAGCAGCTCCGGGACAGGAGCTTCCTACGAGCAGTACTTC.

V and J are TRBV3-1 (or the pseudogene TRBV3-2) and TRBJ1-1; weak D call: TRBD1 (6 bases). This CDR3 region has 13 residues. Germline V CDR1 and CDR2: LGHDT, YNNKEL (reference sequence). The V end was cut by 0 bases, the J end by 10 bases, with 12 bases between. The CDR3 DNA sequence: TGTGCCAGCAGCCAAGAAGGCAGGGGAAGAGCTTTCTTT. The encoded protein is CASSQEGRGRAFF.

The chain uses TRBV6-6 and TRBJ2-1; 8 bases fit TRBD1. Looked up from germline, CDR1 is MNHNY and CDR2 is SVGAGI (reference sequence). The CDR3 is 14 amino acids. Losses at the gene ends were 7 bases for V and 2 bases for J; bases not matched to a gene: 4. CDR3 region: CASMGQDTYNEQFF. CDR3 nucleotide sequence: TGTGCCAGCATGGGACAGGATACCTACAATGAGCAGTTCTTC.

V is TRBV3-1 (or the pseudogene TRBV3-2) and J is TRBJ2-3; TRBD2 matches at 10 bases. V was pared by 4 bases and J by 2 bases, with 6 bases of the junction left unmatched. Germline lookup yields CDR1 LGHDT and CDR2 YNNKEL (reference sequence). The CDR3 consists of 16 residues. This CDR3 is CASSPRLAGFTDTQYF. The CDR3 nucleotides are TGTGCCAGCAGCCCTCGACTAGCGGGTTTCACAGATACGCAGTATTTT.

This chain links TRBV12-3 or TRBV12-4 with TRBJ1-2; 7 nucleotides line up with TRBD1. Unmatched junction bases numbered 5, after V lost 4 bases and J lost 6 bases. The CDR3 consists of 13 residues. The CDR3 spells CASSSGTVDGYTF. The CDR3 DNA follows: TGTGCCAGCAGTTCAGGGACAGTCGATGGCTACACCTTC.